One and the same sample provided the 30 T cell receptor beta chains below, sequenced in a study of shared clonotypes between healthy human individuals (dated by TCRdb to about 2020). The method was the immunoSEQ multiplex PCR assay. TCRdb provides this immuneACCESS table in a form limited to in-frame rearrangements. Some clones are lacking; in checked studies, under half of them reflect an unresolved V gene, and why the rest are absent is not known. In this sample the table shows about 510,000 clones, 96% of which occur a single time. The ten largest make up about 0.057% of the sample. Source material: naive CD4+ T cells sorted from blood. The label giving this sample's cell subset or site can be read as: CD45RA+ positively selected. The receptors come from a woman aged 30 to 39 in good health.

The DNA of the CDR3 is TGTGCCGCCGAGGTAGGAGCGGGTTCGGAAGAGACCCAGTACTTC. This codes for CAAEVGAGSEETQYF. The J gene is TRBJ2-5, the V gene TRBV7-7, with D possibly TRBD2 on 6 matching bases. The CDR3 totals 15 residues. Germline CDR1 and CDR2: SSHAT and FNYEAQ (reference sequence). Trimming took 11 bases from V and 3 from J, leaving 22 bases between them.

In its sample, this clone was seen once. This chain connects TRBV7-2 to TRBJ1-5; the match to TRBD1 covers 7 bases. V was clipped by 0 bases and J by 2 bases; unmatched bases: 7. CDR3 length: 17 residues. In germline, CDR1 is SGHTA, CDR2 FQGNSA. The CDR3 nucleotides are TGTGCCAGCAGCTTAGCGGAGGGGGCGCGCGGCAATCAGCCCCAGCATTTT. This translates into CASSLAEGARGNQPQHF.

V is TRBV28 and J is TRBJ2-7; D remains unclear. Germline V CDR1 and CDR2: MDHEN, SYDVKM. The ends were cut back, 5 bases at V and 0 bases at J, with 11 bases in the middle. CDR3 length equals 14 residues. CDR3 in amino acids: CASSEFGFSYEQYF. In DNA, the CDR3 is TGTGCCAGCAGTGAATTTGGTTTCTCCTACGAGCAGTACTTC.

The chain couples TRBV7-9 to TRBJ1-1, with D hard to call. In germline, CDR1 is SEHNR, CDR2 FQNEAQ (reference sequence). The ends were cut back, 4 bases at V and 0 bases at J, with 9 bases in the middle. This CDR3 has 14 amino acids. The CDR3 here is CASSSWALNTEAFF. The CDR3 DNA follows: TGTGCCAGCAGCTCCTGGGCCTTGAACACTGAAGCTTTCTTT. Filled out from reference TRBV7-9 and TRBJ1-1, the complete variable domain reads DTGVSQNPRHKITKRGQNVTFRCDPISEHNRLYWYRQTLGQGPEFLTYFQNEAQLEKSRLLSDRFSAERPKGSFSTLEIQRTEQGDSAMYLCASSSWALNTEAFFGQGTRLTVV.

The V and J genes are TRBV30 and TRBJ1-4; D not certain. Germline CDR1 is GTSNPN and CDR2 is SVGIG (reference sequence). This CDR3 is built from 13 residues. The V end was cut by 3 bases, the J end by 3 bases, with 8 bases between. The CDR3 loop is CAWRPGPNEKLFF. The CDR3 nucleotides read TGTGCCTGGAGACCAGGCCCTAATGAAAAACTGTTTTTT.

V gene TRBV15 combines with J gene TRBJ1-6; D gene uncertain. The V gene's germline CDR1 is LNHNV and CDR2 YYDKDF (reference sequence). The V gene lost 5 bases and the J gene lost 8 bases, with 13 bases spanning the gap. The CDR3 is made up of 14 amino acids. The DNA of the CDR3 is TGTGCCACCAGCCAAGGACGCCAGGATTCACCCCTCCACTTT. Amino acids: CATSQGRQDSPLHF.

This clone appeared a few times. The chain links TRBV19 to TRBJ1-5; D gene uncertain. Germline V gene sequence: CDR1 LNHDA, CDR2 SQIVND (reference sequence). V was shortened by 6 bases and J by 2 bases, with 20 bases between the two germline ends. This CDR3 spans 17 amino acids. This CDR3 is CASSPIPWGVGNQPQHF. The CDR3 DNA is TGTGCCAGTAGCCCCATCCCCTGGGGTGTGGGCAATCAGCCCCAGCATTTT.

CDR3 bases: TGTGCCTGCACAAACCGGGAGAGGAGTAATGAGCAGTTCTTC. Translated: CACTNRERSNEQFF. This chain links TRBV6-1 with TRBJ2-1, with a weak D call TRBD2 (6 bases). This CDR3 region has 14 residues. CDR1 is MNHNS and CDR2 is SASEGT in the germline V gene. V was clipped by 11 bases and J by 7 bases, with 21 bases between them.

The rearrangement uses TRBV27 and TRBJ2-7, with D perhaps TRBD1 (5 bases). The CDR3 contains 15 residues. CDR1 is MNHEY, CDR2 SMNVEV, per germline (reference sequence). Deletions cut 5 bases from V and 0 bases from J, with 14 bases between. In nucleotides, the CDR3 is TGTGCCAGCAGTCCAGACAGAATTAGCTCCTACGAGCAGTACTTC. Residues: CASSPDRISSYEQYF.

The chain couples TRBV5-1 to TRBJ2-7; 12 nucleotides agree with TRBD1. Trimming took 0 bases from V and 2 from J; bases not matched to a gene: 6. Germline CDR1 is SGHRS and CDR2 is YFSETQ. The CDR3 totals 17 residues. The CDR3 sequence: CASSLEAGTGGTYEQYF. DNA for the CDR3: TGCGCCAGCAGCTTGGAGGCGGGGACAGGGGGCACCTACGAGCAGTACTTC.

The chain recombines TRBV5-6 with TRBJ1-2; D unclear. CDR3 size: 13 residues. V lost 4 bases and J lost 6, with 13 bases in between. Germline-derived CDR1 and CDR2 are SGHDT and YYEEEE. CDR3 nucleotides: TGTGCCAGCAGCACCTTTTCACCCCATGGCTACACCTTC. Protein product: CASSTFSPHGYTF. Full variable domain (remainder filled in from reference TRBV5-6 and TRBJ1-2): DAGVTQSPTHLIKTRGQQVTLRCSPKSGHDTVSWYQQALGQGPQFIFQYYEEEERQRGNFPDRFSGHQFPNYSSELNVNALLLGDSALYLCASSTFSPHGYTFGSGTRLTVV.

This clone came up once. This chain uses TRBV5-1 with TRBJ2-1, with D hard to call. CDR3 length: 14 amino acids. The V gene lost 0 bases and the J gene lost 4 bases, with 8 bases spanning the gap. The germline CDR1 and CDR2 sequences are SGHRS and YFSETQ. This CDR3 reads CASSLGSEYNEQFF. The CDR3 DNA sequence: TGCGCCAGCAGCTTGGGCAGCGAATACAATGAGCAGTTCTTC.

Of note for this clone: The sample holds other DNA sequences that translate to the same CDR3. J is TRBJ2-7 and V is TRBV6-5, with D uncertain. The CDR3 runs 10 residues. Trimming stripped 8 bases from V and 3 bases from J, with 5 bases between. The germline V gene encodes CDR1 MNHEY and CDR2 SVGAGI. CDR3: CASGSYEQYF. The DNA for the CDR3 is TGTGCCAGCGGCAGCTACGAGCAGTACTTC.

V gene TRBV6-4 combines with J gene TRBJ1-2; tentative D call: TRBD1 (5 bases). In germline, CDR1 is MRHNA, CDR2 SNTAGT. Deletions cut 10 bases from V and 2 bases from J, with 14 bases between. The CDR3 extends over 13 amino acids. CDR3 amino acids: CATRTEGNYGYTF. CDR3 nucleotides: TGTGCCACAAGGACCGAGGGGAACTATGGCTACACCTTC.

The J gene is TRBJ2-3, the V gene TRBV6-6; D is ambiguous. The CDR3 is 15 residues long. V dropped 2 bases and J dropped 3 bases, with 12 bases sitting between them. Germline values: CDR1 MNHNY, CDR2 SVGAGI (reference sequence). The CDR3 loop is CASSYGPSGTDTQYF. CDR3 DNA sequence: TGTGCCAGCAGTTACGGACCATCCGGTACAGATACGCAGTATTTT.

The chain employs TRBV5-5 and TRBJ2-7; 11 nucleotides match TRBD2. J lost 5 bases, V lost 2 bases, and 15 bases had no gene match. This CDR3 is 18 amino acids long. Germline V gene sequence: CDR1 SGHKS, CDR2 YYEKEE (reference sequence). The CDR3 nucleotides read TGTGCCAGCAGCTTACGTGGGATAGCGGGAGGGCCAATTGACGAGCAGTACTTC. It encodes CASSLRGIAGGPIDEQYF.

The chain employs TRBV5-1 and TRBJ1-5; D unresolved. Trimming shortened V by 0 bases and J by 4 bases, and 8 bases separated the two germline ends. Germline values: CDR1 SGHRS, CDR2 YFSETQ. The CDR3 contains 14 residues. This CDR3 reads CASSLAAENQPQHF. The DNA for the CDR3 is TGCGCCAGCAGCTTGGCCGCTGAAAATCAGCCCCAGCATTTT. The full variable domain, with the rest looked up from reference TRBV5-1 and TRBJ1-5, is KAGVTQTPRYLIKTRGQQVTLSCSPISGHRSVSWYQQTPGQGLQFLFEYFSETQRNKGNFPGRFSGRQFSNSRSEMNVSTLELGDSALYLCASSLAAENQPQHFGDGTRLSIL.

The chain carries TRBV7-7 and TRBJ1-1; maybe TRBD1 (5 bases). Germline CDR1 is SSHAT and CDR2 is FNYEAQ (reference sequence). V was trimmed by 1 base and J by 4 bases, leaving 16 bases between them. The length of the CDR3 is 16 residues. The CDR3 coding sequence is TGTGCCAGCAGCTTAGTCTGGGGCATACGGGGCACTGAAGCTTTCTTT. Amino acids: CASSLVWGIRGTEAFF.

The genes are TRBV4-1 and TRBJ1-4, with TRBD1 as a possible D gene (6 bases). This CDR3 comprises 16 residues. CDR1 is MGHRA and CDR2 is YSYEKL in the germline V gene. Trimming removed 4 bases at V and 7 bases at J, with 19 bases between. The CDR3 bases are TGCGCCAGCAGCCTTTTGGGGGCGGGAGGAGGTGAAAAACTGTTTTTT. This translates into CASSLLGAGGGEKLFF.

Here the CDR3 reads CASSPPDGRNQPQHF. The DNA of the CDR3 is TGTGCCAGCTCACCCCCGGACGGAAGAAATCAGCCCCAGCATTTT. V usage is TRBV18 and J usage is TRBJ1-5; D unclear. V was cut by 3 bases and J by 4 bases, with 13 bases left in between. CDR1 and CDR2 from the germline V gene are KGHSH and LQKENI. This CDR3 has 15 amino acids.

V usage is TRBV4-2 and J usage is TRBJ1-6; unclear D gene. Germline V gives CDR1 LGHNA, CDR2 YNFKEQ. CDR3 length equals 16 residues. V lost 1 base and J 4 bases, leaving 11 bases between the germline ends. The CDR3 nucleotides read TGTGCCAGCAGCCAAGCCCAGGCGTTTTATAATTCACCCCTCCACTTT. It is translated as CASSQAQAFYNSPLHF.

This clone was detected a few times. The J gene is TRBJ2-2, the V gene TRBV5-1, with 7 bases aligning to TRBD2. Germline V gives CDR1 SGHRS, CDR2 YFSETQ. Germline trimming cut 7 bases from V and 6 bases from J; bases unmatched to any gene: 9. The CDR3 is 14 residues long. CDR3: CASAGLNRPGELFF. DNA for the CDR3: TGCGCCAGCGCGGGACTAAACCGCCCCGGGGAGCTGTTTTTT. Full variable domain (missing parts from reference TRBV5-1 and TRBJ2-2): KAGVTQTPRYLIKTRGQQVTLSCSPISGHRSVSWYQQTPGQGLQFLFEYFSETQRNKGNFPGRFSGRQFSNSRSEMNVSTLELGDSALYLCASAGLNRPGELFFGEGSRLTVL.

The J gene is TRBJ1-2, the V gene TRBV28, with D possibly matching TRBD1 (5 bases). The CDR3 is 15 residues long. Germline V gene data show CDR1 as MDHEN and CDR2 as SYDVKM. Trimming took 6 bases from V and 5 from J, leaving 19 bases between them. As DNA, the CDR3 is TGTGCCAGCAGCCCTGGGGCAGGCTTCATTTATGGCTACACCTTC. Translation: CASSPGAGFIYGYTF.

The CDR3 is CASSLGNTYSNQPQHF. The CDR3 DNA follows: TGTGCCAGCAGCTTAGGGAACACCTATAGCAATCAGCCCCAGCATTTT. J is TRBJ1-5 and V is TRBV7-2; D is unclear. Deletions cut 1 base from V and 0 bases from J, with 10 bases between. The CDR3 runs to 16 residues. Per germline, CDR1 SGHTA and CDR2 FQGNSA.

This chain connects TRBV5-1 to TRBJ2-5; either TRBD1 or TRBD2 may fit D (5 bases each). The end of the DNA aligns better with TRBJ2-7, so the J call may be wrong. There are 13 residues in the CDR3. Germline-derived CDR1 and CDR2 are SGHRS and YFSETQ. The CDR3 bases are TGCGCCAGCAGCCGGGACGAGGCCTACGAGCAGTACTTC. Protein product: CASSRDEAYEQYF.

The chain links TRBV27 to TRBJ2-6, with TRBD1 as a possible D gene (6 bases). This CDR3 is 17 amino acids long. The V end was cut by 2 bases, the J end by 4 bases, with 15 bases between. Germline values: CDR1 MNHEY, CDR2 SMNVEV (reference sequence). CDR3 sequence: CASSLARGGAGANVLTF. The CDR3 DNA is TGTGCCAGCAGTTTAGCACGAGGGGGAGCAGGGGCCAACGTCCTGACTTTC.

The chain couples TRBV9 to TRBJ2-3; 9 bases are a match to TRBD2. Germline V CDR1 and CDR2: SGDLS, YYNGEE. Trimming took 0 bases from V and 10 from J; bases not matched to a gene: 9. The CDR3 spans 15 residues. DNA for the CDR3: TGTGCCAGCAGCGTAGTAGGCGGGAGGGCGGAGGCGCAGTATTTT. Amino acid sequence: CASSVVGGRAEAQYF.

With regard to this clone: Germline is not matched at one junction end, which may reflect a read error. The chain has TRBV11-2 and TRBJ1-2; D is uncertain. This CDR3 has 13 residues. Germline assignment: CDR1 SGHAT and CDR2 FQNNGV. Here the CDR3 DNA reads TGTGCCAGCAGCACCGGGCCCGGTGCGTATTCCGCCTTC. This translates into CASSTGPGAYSAF.

The chain joins TRBV28 to TRBJ2-7, with 10 bases lining up with TRBD2. The J segment lost 4 bases and the V segment lost 8 bases, leaving 2 bases of the junction unmatched. The germline V gene has CDR1 MDHEN and CDR2 SYDVKM. The CDR3 runs 12 residues. CDR3 region: CASQGLAYEQYF. For the CDR3, the DNA is TGTGCCAGCCAGGGACTAGCGTACGAGCAGTACTTC. The variable domain in full, with the rest retrieved from reference TRBV28 and TRBJ2-7, is DVKVTQSSRYLVKRTGEKVFLECVQDMDHENMFWYRQDPGLGLRLIYFSYDVKMKEKGDIPEGYSVSREKKERFSLILESASTNQTSMYLCASQGLAYEQYFGPGTRLTVT.

This clone was counted once. The rearrangement links TRBV5-4 to TRBJ2-7; 9 bases match TRBD2. With V trimmed by 4 bases and J by 0 bases, 8 bases remained unmatched. The CDR3 spans 16 residues. CDR1 and CDR2 from the germline V gene are SGHNT and YYREEE (reference sequence). CDR3 nucleotide sequence: TGTGCCAGCAGCCCTCGAGCGGGAGGCAGCTCCTACGAGCAGTACTTC. It specifies CASSPRAGGSSYEQYF.